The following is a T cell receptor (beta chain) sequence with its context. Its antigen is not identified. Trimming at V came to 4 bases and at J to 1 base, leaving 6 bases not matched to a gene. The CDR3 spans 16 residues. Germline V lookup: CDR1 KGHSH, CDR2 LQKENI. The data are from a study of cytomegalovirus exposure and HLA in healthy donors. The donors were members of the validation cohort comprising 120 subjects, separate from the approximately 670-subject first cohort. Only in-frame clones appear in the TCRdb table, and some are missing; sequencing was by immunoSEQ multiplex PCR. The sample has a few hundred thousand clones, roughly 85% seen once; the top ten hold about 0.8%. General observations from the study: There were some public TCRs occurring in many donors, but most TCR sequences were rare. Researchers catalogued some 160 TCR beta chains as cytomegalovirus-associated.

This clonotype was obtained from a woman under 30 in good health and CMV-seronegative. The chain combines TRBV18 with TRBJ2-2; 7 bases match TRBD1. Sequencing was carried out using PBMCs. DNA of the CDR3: TGTGCCAGCTCACTTGGGACAGCGAGGAACACCGGGGAGCTGTTTTTT. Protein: CASSLGTARNTGELFF.